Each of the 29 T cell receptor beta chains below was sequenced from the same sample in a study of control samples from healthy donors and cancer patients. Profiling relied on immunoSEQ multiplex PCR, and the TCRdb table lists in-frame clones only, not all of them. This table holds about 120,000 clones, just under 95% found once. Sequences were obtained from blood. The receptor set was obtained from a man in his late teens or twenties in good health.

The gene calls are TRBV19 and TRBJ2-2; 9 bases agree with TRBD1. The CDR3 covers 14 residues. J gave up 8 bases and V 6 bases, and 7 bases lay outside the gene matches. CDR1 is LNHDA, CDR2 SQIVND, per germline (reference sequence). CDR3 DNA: TGTGCCAGTAGAAGGACAGGGGCAGGGGGGGAGCTGTTTTTT. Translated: CASRRTGAGGELFF.

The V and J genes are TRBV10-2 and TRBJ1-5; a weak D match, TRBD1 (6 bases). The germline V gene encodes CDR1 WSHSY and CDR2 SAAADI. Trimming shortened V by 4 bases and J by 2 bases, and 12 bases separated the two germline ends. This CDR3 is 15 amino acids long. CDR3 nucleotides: TGCGCCAGCAGTGCGGGGGGGCAGGGCAATCAGCCCCAGCATTTT. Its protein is CASSAGGQGNQPQHF.

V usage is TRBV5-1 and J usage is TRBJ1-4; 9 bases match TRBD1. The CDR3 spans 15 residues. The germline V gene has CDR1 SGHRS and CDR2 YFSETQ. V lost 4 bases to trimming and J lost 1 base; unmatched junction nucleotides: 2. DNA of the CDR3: TGCGCCAGCAGCGAGGGACAGGGAACTAATGAAAAACTGTTTTTT. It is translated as CASSEGQGTNEKLFF.

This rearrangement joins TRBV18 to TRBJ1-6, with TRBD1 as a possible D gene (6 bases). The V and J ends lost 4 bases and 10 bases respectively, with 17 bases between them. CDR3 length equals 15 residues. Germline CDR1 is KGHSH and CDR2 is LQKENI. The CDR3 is CASSRTALFDSPLHF. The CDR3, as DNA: TGTGCCAGCTCACGGACAGCACTTTTCGACTCACCCCTCCACTTT.

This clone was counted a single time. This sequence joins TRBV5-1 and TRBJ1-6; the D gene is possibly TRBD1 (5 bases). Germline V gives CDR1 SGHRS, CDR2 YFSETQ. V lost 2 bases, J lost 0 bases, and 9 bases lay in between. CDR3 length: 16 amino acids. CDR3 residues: CASSFSDSSYNSPLHF. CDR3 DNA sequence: TGCGCCAGCAGCTTTTCAGACAGCTCCTATAATTCACCCCTCCACTTT.

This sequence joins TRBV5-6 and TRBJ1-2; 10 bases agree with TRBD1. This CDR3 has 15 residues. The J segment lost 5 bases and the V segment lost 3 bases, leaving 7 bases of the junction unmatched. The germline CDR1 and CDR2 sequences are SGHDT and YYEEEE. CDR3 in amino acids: CASSSKPGQGYGYTF. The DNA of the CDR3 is TGTGCCAGCAGCTCAAAACCGGGACAGGGGTATGGCTACACCTTC.

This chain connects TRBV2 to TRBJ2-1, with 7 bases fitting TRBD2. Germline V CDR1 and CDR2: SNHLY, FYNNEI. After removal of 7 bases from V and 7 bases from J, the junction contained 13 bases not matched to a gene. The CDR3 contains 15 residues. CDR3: CASTMGRAPRNEQFF. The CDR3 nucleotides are TGTGCCAGCACCATGGGGAGGGCCCCTAGGAATGAGCAGTTCTTC.

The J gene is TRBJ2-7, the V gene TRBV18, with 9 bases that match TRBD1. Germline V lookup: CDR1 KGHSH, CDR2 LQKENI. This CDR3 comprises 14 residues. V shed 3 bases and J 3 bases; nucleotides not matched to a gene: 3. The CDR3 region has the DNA TGTGCCAGCTCACCGGACAGGGGCATCTACGAGCAGTACTTC. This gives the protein CASSPDRGIYEQYF.

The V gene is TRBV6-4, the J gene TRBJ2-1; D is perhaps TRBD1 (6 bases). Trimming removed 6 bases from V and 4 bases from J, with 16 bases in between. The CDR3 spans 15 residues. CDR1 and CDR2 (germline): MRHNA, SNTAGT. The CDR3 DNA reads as TGTGCCAGCAGCACCTCAGGGGACGGGTACAATGAGCAGTTCTTC. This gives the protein CASSTSGDGYNEQFF.

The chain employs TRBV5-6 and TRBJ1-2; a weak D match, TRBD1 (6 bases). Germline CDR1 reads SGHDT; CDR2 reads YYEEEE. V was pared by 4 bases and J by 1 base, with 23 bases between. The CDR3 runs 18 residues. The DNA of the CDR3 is TGTGCCAGCAGCCTCATTAGTCTTAGGACAGATCATAACTATGGCTACACCTTC. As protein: CASSLISLRTDHNYGYTF.

CDR3 bases: TGTGCCAGCAGCTTCCATCCGGGACAGGGCCCGCAATACTATGGCTACACCTTC. Its protein product is CASSFHPGQGPQYYGYTF. The chain combines TRBV6-2 or TRBV6-3 with TRBJ1-2, with 9 bases fitting TRBD1. Germline V gives CDR1 MNHEY, CDR2 SVGEGT. CDR3 length: 18 amino acids. V shed 6 bases and J 3 bases; nucleotides not matched to a gene: 17.

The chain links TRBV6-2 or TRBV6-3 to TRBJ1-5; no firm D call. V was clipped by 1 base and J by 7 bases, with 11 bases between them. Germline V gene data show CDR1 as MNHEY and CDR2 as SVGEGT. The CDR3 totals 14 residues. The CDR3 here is CASSYYREGQPQHF. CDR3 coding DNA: TGTGCCAGCAGTTACTATAGGGAAGGGCAGCCCCAGCATTTT.

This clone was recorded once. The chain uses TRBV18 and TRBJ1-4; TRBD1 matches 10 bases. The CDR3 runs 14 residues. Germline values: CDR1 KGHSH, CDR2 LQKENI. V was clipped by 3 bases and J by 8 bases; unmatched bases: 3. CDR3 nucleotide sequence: TGTGCCAGCTCACCCGGGACAGGGGTCGAAAAACTGTTTTTT. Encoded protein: CASSPGTGVEKLFF.

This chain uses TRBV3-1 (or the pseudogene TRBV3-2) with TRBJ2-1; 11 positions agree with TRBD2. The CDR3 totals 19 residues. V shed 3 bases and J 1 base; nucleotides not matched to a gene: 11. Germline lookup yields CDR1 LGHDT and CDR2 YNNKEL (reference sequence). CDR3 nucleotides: TGTGCCAGCAGCCACTGGGGTAGCGGGGGGGCTAGGTCCTACAATGAGCAGTTCTTC. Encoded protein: CASSHWGSGGARSYNEQFF.

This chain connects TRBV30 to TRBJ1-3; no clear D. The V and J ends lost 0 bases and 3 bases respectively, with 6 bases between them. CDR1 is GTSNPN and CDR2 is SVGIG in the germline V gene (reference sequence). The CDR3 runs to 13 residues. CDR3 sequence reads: CAWSVLVGNTIYF. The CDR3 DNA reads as TGTGCCTGGAGTGTACTTGTTGGAAACACCATATATTTT.

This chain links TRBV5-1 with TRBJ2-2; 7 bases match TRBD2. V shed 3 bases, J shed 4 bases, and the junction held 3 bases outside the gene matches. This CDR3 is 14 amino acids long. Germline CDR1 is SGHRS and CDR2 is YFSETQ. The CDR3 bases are TGCGCCAGCAGCTCATGGGGGGGCACCGGGGAGCTGTTTTTT. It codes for CASSSWGGTGELFF.

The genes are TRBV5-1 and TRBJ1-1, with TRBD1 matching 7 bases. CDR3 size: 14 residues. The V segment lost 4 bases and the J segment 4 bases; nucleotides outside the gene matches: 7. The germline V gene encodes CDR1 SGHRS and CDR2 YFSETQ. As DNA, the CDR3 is TGCGCCAGCAGCCCCGGGACAGTTGTCACTGAAGCTTTCTTT. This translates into CASSPGTVVTEAFF.

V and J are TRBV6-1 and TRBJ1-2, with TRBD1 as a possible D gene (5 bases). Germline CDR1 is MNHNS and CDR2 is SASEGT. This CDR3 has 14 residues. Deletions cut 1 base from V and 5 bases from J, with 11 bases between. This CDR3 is CASSEEAGPYGYTF. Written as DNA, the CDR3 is TGTGCCAGCAGTGAAGAGGCAGGGCCTTATGGCTACACCTTC.

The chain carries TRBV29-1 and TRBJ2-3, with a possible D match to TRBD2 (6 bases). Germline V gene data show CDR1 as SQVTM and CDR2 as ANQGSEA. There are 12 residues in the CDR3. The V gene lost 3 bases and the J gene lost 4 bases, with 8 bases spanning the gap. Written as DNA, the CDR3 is TGCAGCGTTGATCCGGGGGCAGATACGCAGTATTTT. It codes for CSVDPGADTQYF.

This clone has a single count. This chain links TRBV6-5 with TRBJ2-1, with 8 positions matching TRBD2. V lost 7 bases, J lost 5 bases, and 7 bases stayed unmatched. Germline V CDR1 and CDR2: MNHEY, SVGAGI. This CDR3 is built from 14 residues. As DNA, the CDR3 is TGTGCCAGCAATTCGCAAGCGGGGGACAATGAGCAGTTCTTC. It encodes CASNSQAGDNEQFF.

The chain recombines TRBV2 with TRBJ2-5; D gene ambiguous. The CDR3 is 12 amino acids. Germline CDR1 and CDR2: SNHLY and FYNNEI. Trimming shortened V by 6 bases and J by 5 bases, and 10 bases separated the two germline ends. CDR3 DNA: TGTGCCAGCAGCGAGTTGCGGGAGACCCAGTACTTC. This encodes CASSELRETQYF.

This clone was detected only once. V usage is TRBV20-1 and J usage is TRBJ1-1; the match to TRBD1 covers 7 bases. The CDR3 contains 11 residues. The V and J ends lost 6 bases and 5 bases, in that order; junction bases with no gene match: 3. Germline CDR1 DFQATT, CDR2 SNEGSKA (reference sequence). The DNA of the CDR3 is TGCAGTGCCTCAGGGGGGACTGAAGCTTTCTTT. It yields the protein CSASGGTEAFF.

CDR3 sequence reads: CASSPRDLYGYTF. The CDR3 coding sequence is TGTGCCAGCAGCCCCCGGGACCTTTATGGCTACACCTTC. The V and J genes are TRBV5-6 and TRBJ1-2; tentative D call: TRBD1 (5 bases). The CDR3 totals 13 residues. V was cut by 4 bases and J by 5 bases, with 12 bases left in between. Germline lookup yields CDR1 SGHDT and CDR2 YYEEEE.

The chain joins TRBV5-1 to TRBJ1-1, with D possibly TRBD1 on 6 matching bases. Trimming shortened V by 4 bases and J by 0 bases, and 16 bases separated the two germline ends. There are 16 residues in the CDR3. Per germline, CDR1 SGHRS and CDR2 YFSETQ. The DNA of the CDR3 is TGCGCCAGCAGCCCTCCGTCCCACAGGGTGAACACTGAAGCTTTCTTT. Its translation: CASSPPSHRVNTEAFF.

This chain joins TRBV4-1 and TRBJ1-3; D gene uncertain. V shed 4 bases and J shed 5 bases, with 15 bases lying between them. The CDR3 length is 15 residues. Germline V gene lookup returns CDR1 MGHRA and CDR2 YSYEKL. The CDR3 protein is CASSPLGLARNTIYF. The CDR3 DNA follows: TGCGCCAGCAGCCCCTTAGGGTTGGCCCGAAACACCATATATTTT.

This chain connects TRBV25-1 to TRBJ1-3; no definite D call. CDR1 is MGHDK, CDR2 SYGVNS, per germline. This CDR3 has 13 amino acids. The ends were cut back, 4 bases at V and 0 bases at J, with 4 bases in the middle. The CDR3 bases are TGTGCCAGCAGTGTAGCCTCTGGAAACACCATATATTTT. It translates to CASSVASGNTIYF.

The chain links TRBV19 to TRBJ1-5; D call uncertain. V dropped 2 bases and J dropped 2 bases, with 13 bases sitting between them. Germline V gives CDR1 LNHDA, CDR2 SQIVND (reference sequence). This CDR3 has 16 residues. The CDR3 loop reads CASSIRAPDGNQPQHF. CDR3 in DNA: TGTGCCAGTAGTATACGCGCCCCGGACGGCAATCAGCCCCAGCATTTT.

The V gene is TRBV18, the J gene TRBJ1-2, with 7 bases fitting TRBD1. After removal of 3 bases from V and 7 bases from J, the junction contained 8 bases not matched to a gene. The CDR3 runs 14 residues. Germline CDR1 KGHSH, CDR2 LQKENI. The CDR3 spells CASSPISGQLGYTF. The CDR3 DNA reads TGTGCCAGCTCACCCATTTCGGGACAGCTTGGCTACACCTTC.

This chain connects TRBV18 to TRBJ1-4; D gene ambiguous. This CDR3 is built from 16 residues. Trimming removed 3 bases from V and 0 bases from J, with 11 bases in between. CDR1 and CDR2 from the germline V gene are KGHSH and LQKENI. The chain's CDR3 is CASSPPSVTTNEKLFF. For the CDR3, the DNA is TGTGCCAGCTCACCCCCTTCAGTCACAACTAATGAAAAACTGTTTTTT.